These 9 T cell receptor beta chains originate from one sample sequenced in a study of response to subunit inactivated influenza vaccine (dated by TCRdb to 2016 to 2019). The method was RT-PCR. The sample was run on an Illumina HiSeq 2500. TCRdb itself trimmed the public reads at Q25 with fastp, ran MiXCR and retained productive beta chains. Each CDR3 protein gets just one entry, which takes the most common genes and DNA from the rows behind it. Across this sample there are hundreds of thousands of distinct CDR3 sequences, with roughly 18% seen only once. Under 13% of the sample belongs to the ten largest clones. The sequencing used PBMCs from blood, collected about 5 days after vaccination. Source of these receptors: a man aged 50-59 years who received an inactivated influenza vaccine. Donor details come from another sample of the same person, matched by shared clones.

The V gene is TRBV2, the J gene TRBJ1-1; D gene ambiguous. This CDR3 has 14 residues. Trimming removed 2 bases at V and 4 bases at J, with 11 bases between. From germline, CDR1 is SNHLY and CDR2 FYNNEI. DNA for the CDR3: TGTGCCAGCAGTGAATGGCCGGGAACCACTGAAGCTTTCTTT. Translating gives CASSEWPGTTEAFF.

The V call is TRBV20-1, the J call TRBJ2-7; 12 bases align to TRBD2. V lost 3 bases and J lost 3; bases outside the gene matches: 9. Looked up from germline, CDR1 is DFQATT and CDR2 is SNEGSKA (reference sequence). The CDR3 totals 16 residues. The CDR3 bases are TGCAGTGCTAGGGGACTAGCGGGCCTTCCGGGCTACGAGCAGTACTTC. Translated: CSARGLAGLPGYEQYF.

This clonotype was recorded many times. V usage is TRBV28 and J usage is TRBJ2-7; 8 bases fit TRBD2. CDR3 length: 13 residues. Germline CDR1 reads MDHEN; CDR2 reads SYDVKM. V shed 5 bases and J 2 bases; nucleotides not matched to a gene: 2. The CDR3: CASSKRGTYEQYF. The CDR3 DNA reads TGTGCCAGCAGTAAGCGGGGGACCTACGAGCAGTACTTC.

The table lists this clonotype with many counts. The chain combines TRBV20-1 with TRBJ1-5, with D hard to call. The CDR3 runs 14 residues. Trimming cost V 3 bases and J 0 bases, with 9 bases left between them. Germline CDR1 DFQATT, CDR2 SNEGSKA (reference sequence). The CDR3 nucleotides are TGCAGTGCTAGTAGGGATCATAGCAATCAGCCCCAGCATTTT. Translation gives CSASRDHSNQPQHF.

This sequence joins TRBV6-2 or TRBV6-3 and TRBJ2-1; TRBD1 matches 7 bases. This CDR3 has 15 amino acids. Germline V lookup: CDR1 MNHEY, CDR2 SVGEGT. The V and J ends lost 5 bases and 2 bases, in that order; junction bases with no gene match: 6. The CDR3 spells CASSSYRGAYNEQFF. CDR3 DNA: TGTGCCAGCAGTAGCTACAGGGGCGCCTACAATGAGCAGTTCTTC.

This sequence joins TRBV5-1 and TRBJ2-1; TRBD2 matches 11 bases. V was clipped by 4 bases and J by 5 bases; unmatched bases: 5. The CDR3 totals 15 residues. Looked up from germline, CDR1 is SGHRS and CDR2 is YFSETQ. CDR3 bases: TGCGCCAGCAGCACTGGGACTAGCGGCAACAATGAGCAGTTCTTC. It is translated as CASSTGTSGNNEQFF.

The chain recombines TRBV10-3 with TRBJ2-1, with D possibly being TRBD2 (7 bases). The CDR3 is made up of 14 amino acids. Germline loops: CDR1 ENHRY, CDR2 SYGVKD. Trimming left V 6 bases short and J 2 bases short, with 11 bases between. The CDR3 DNA is TGTGCCATCAGGGGGGGGGCCACCTACAATGAGCAGTTCTTC. As protein: CAIRGGATYNEQFF.

This chain links TRBV19 with TRBJ1-1; maybe TRBD1 (6 bases). Between the trimmed V and J ends, which lost 5 bases and 9 bases, there was a span of 13 bases. The CDR3 has 12 residues. Germline V gene data show CDR1 as LNHDA and CDR2 as SQIVND (reference sequence). CDR3 bases: TGTGCCAGTAGTGCGTTCCAGGGGAAAGCTTTCTTT. This codes for CASSAFQGKAFF.

The genes are TRBV5-1 and TRBJ2-1; TRBD2 matches 7 bases. After removal of 4 bases from V and 5 bases from J, the junction contained 9 bases not matched to a gene. The CDR3 totals 15 residues. Germline CDR1 is SGHRS and CDR2 is YFSETQ. The CDR3, as DNA: TGCGCCAGCAGCGTTTCCGGGACTAACGACAATGAGCAGTTCTTC. As protein: CASSVSGTNDNEQFF.